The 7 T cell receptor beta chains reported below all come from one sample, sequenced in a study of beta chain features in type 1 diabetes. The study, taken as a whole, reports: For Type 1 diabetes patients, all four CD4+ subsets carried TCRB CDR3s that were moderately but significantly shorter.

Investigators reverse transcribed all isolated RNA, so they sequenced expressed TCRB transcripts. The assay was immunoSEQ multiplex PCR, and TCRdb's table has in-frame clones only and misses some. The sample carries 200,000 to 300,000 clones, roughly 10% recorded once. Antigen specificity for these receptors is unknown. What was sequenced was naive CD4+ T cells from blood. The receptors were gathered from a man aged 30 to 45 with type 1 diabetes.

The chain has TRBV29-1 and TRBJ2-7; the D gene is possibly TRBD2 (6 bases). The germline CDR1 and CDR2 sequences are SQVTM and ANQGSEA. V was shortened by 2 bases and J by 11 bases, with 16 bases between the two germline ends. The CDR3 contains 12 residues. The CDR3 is CSVENSGTREYF. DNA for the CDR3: TGCAGCGTTGAAAATAGCGGAACTAGAGAGTACTTC.

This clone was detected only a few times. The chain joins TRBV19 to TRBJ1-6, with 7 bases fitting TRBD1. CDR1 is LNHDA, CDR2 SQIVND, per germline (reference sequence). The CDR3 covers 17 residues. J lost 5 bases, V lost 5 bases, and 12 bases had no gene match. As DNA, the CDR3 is TGTGCCAGTAGTGTGGGGGACAGTACCGTGGATAATTCACCCCTCCACTTT. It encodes CASSVGDSTVDNSPLHF.

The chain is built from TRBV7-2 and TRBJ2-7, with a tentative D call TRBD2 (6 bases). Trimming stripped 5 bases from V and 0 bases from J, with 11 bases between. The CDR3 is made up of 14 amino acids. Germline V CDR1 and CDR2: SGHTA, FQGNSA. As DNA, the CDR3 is TGTGCCAGCAGCCCGCGGGACTCCTCCTACGAGCAGTACTTC. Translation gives CASSPRDSSYEQYF. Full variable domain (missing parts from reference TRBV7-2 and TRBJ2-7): GAGVSQSPSNKVTEKGKDVELRCDPISGHTALYWYRQSLGQGLEFLIYFQGNSAPDKSGLPSDRFSAERTGGSVSTLTIQRTQQEDSAVYLCASSPRDSSYEQYFGPGTRLTVT.

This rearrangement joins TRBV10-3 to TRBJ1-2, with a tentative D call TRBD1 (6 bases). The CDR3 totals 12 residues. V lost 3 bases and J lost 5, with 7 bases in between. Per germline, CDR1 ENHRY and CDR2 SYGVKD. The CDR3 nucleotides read TGTGCCATCAGTGAACAGGGATATGGCTACACCTTC. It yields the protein CAISEQGYGYTF.

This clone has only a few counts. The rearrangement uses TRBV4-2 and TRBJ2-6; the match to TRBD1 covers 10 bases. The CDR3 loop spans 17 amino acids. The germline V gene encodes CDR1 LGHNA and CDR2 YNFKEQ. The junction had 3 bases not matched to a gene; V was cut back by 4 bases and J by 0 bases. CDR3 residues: CASSRTGGISGANVLTF. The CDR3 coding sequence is TGTGCCAGCAGCCGGACAGGGGGGATCTCTGGGGCCAACGTCCTGACTTTC.

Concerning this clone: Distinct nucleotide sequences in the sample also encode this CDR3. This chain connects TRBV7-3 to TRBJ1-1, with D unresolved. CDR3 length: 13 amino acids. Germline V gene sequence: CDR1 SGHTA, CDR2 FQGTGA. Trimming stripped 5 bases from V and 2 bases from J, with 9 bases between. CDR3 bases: TGTGCCAGCAGCCCGGGATCCAACACTGAAGCTTTCTTT. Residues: CASSPGSNTEAFF.

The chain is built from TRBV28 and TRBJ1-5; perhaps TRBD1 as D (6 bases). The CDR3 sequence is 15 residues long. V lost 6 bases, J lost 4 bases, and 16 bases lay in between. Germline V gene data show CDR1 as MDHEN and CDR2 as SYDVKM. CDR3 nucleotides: TGTGCCAGCAGCTCGGCGGACAGTTTTAATCAGCCCCAGCATTTT. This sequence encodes CASSSADSFNQPQHF. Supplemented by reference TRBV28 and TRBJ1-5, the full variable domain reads DVKVTQSSRYLVKRTGEKVFLECVQDMDHENMFWYRQDPGLGLRLIYFSYDVKMKEKGDIPEGYSVSREKKERFSLILESASTNQTSMYLCASSSADSFNQPQHFGDGTRLSIL.